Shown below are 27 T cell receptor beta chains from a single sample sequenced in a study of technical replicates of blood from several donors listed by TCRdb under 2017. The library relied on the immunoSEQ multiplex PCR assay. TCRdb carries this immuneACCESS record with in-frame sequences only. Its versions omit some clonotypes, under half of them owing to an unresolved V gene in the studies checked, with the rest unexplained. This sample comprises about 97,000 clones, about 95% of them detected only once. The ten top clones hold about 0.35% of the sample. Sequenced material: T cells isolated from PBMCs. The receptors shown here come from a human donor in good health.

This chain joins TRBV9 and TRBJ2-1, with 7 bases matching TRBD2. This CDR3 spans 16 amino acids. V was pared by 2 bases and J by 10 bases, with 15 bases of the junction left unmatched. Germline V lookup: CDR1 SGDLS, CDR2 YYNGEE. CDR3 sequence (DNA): TGTGCCAGCAGCGTGGGGGGGACTACTCTCTCCCAGGAGCAGTTCTTC. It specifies CASSVGGTTLSQEQFF.

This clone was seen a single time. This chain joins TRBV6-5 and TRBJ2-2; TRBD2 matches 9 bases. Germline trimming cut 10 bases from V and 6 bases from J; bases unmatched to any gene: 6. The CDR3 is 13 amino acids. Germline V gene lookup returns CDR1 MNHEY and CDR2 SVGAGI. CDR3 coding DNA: TGTGCCACCTTAGCGGGAGTGGCCGGGGAGCTGTTTTTT. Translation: CATLAGVAGELFF.

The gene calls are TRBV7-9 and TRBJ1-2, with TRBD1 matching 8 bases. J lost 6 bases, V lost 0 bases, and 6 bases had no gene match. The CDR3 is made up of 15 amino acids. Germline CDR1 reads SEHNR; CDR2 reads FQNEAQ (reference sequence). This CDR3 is CASSLAWTGPNGYTF. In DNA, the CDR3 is TGTGCCAGCAGCTTAGCTTGGACAGGGCCTAATGGCTACACCTTC.

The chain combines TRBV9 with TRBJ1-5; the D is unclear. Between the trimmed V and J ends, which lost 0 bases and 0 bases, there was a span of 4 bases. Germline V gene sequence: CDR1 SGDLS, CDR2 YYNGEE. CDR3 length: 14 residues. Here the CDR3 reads CASSVDTSNQPQHF. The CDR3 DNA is TGTGCCAGCAGCGTAGACACTAGCAATCAGCCCCAGCATTTT.

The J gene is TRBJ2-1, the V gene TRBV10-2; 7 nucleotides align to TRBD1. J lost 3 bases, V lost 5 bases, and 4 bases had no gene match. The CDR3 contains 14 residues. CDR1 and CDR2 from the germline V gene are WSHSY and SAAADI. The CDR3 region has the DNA TGCGCCAGCAGTTCGGGACAGCTCTACAATGAGCAGTTCTTC. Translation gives CASSSGQLYNEQFF.

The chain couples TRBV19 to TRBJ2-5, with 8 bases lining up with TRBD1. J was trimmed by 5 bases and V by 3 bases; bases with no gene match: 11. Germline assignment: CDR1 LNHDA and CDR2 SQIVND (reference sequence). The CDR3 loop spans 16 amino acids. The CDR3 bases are TGTGCCAGTAGTATCGGGACCCAGGGGGCTGGGGAGACCCAGTACTTC. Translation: CASSIGTQGAGETQYF.

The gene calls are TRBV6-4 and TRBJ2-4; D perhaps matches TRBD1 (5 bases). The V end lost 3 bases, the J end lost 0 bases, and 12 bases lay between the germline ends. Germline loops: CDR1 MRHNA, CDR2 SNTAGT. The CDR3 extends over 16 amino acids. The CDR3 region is CASSESSGPAKNIQYF. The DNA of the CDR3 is TGTGCCAGCAGTGAAAGCTCAGGGCCAGCCAAAAACATTCAGTACTTC.

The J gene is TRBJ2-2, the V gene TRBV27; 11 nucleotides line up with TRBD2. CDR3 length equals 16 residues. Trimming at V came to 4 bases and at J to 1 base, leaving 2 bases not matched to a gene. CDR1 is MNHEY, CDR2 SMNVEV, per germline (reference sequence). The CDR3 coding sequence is TGTGCCAGCAGTTCGACTAGCGGGGTGAACACCGGGGAGCTGTTTTTT. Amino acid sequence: CASSSTSGVNTGELFF.

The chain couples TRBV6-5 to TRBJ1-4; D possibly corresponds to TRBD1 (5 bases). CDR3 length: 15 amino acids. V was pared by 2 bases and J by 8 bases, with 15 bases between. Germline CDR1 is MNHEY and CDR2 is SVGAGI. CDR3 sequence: CASSYAGLAGEKLFF. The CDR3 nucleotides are TGTGCCAGCAGTTACGCGGGGTTAGCAGGGGAAAAACTGTTTTTT.

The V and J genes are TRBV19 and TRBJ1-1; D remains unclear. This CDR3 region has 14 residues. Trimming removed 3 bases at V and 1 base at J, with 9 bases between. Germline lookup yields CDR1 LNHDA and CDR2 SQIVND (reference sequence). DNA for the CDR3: TGTGCCAGTAGTATTGGCGGATGGAACACTGAAGCTTTCTTT. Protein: CASSIGGWNTEAFF.

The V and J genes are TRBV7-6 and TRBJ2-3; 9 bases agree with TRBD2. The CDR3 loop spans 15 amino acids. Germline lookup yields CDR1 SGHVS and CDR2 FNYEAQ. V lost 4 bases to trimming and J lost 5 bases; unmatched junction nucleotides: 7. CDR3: CASSSGALAGDTQYF. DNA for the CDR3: TGTGCCAGCAGCTCCGGAGCACTAGCGGGAGATACGCAGTATTTT.

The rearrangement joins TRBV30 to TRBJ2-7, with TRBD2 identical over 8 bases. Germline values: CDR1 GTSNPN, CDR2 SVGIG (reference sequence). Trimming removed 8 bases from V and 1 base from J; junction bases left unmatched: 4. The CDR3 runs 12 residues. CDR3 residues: CAGRGASYEQYF. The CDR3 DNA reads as TGTGCCGGGCGGGGGGCTTCCTACGAGCAGTACTTC.

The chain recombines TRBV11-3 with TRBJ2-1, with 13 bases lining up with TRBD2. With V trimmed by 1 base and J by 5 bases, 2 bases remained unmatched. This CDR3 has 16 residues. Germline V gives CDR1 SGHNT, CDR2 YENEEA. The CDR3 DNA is TGTGCCAGCAGCTTAGGGACTAGCGGGAGCCACAATGAGCAGTTCTTC. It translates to CASSLGTSGSHNEQFF. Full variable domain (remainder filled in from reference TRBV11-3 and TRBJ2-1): EAGVVQSPRYKIIEKKQPVAFWCNPISGHNTLYWYLQNLGQGPELLIRYENEEAVDDSQLPKDRFSAERLKGVDSTLKIQPAELGDSAVYLCASSLGTSGSHNEQFFGPGTRLTVL.

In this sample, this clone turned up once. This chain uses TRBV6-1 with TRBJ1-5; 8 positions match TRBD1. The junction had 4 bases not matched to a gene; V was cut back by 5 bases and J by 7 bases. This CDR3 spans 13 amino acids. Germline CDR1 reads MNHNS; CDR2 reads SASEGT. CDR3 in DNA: TGTGCCAGCAGTCGGCAGGGGGCCCAGCCCCAGCATTTT. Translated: CASSRQGAQPQHF.

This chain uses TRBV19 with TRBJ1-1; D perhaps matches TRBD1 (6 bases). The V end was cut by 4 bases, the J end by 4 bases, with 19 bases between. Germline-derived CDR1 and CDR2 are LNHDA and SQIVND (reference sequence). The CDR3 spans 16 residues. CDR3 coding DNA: TGTGCCAGTAGTAGCAGGGGAATCCAGGGTGGCACTGAAGCTTTCTTT. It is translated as CASSSRGIQGGTEAFF.

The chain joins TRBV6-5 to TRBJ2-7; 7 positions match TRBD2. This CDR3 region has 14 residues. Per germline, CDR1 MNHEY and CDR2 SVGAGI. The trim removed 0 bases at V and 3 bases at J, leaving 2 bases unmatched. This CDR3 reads CASSYSWEGYEQYF. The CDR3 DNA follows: TGTGCCAGCAGTTACTCGTGGGAGGGCTACGAGCAGTACTTC.

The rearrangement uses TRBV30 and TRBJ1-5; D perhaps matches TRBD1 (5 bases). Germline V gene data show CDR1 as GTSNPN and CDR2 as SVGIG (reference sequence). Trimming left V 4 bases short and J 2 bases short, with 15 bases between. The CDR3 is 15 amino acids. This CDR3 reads CAWTEGAYRNQPQHF. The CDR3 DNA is TGTGCCTGGACTGAAGGGGCCTATCGCAATCAGCCCCAGCATTTT.

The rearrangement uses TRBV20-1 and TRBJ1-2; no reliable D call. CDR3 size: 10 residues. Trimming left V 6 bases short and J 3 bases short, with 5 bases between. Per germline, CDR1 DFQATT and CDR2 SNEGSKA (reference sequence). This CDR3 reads CSAPYYGYTF. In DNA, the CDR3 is TGCAGTGCCCCCTACTATGGCTACACCTTC.

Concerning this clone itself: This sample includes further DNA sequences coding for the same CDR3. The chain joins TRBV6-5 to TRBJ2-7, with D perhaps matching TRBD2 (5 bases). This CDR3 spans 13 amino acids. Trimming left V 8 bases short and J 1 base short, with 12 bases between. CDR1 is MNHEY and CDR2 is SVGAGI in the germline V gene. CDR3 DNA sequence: TGTGCCAGCGCAGAGGGATTATCCTACGAGCAGTACTTC. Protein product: CASAEGLSYEQYF.

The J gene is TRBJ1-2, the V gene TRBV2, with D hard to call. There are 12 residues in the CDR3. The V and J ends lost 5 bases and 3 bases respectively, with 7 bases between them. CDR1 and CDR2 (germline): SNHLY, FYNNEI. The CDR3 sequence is CASSTRYYGYTF. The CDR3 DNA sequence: TGTGCCAGCAGTACCAGGTACTATGGCTACACCTTC. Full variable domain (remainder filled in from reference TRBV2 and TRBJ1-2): EPEVTQTPSHQVTQMGQEVILRCVPISNHLYFYWYRQILGQKVEFLVSFYNNEISEKSEIFDDQFSVERPDGSNFTLKIRSTKLEDSAMYFCASSTRYYGYTFGSGTRLTVV.

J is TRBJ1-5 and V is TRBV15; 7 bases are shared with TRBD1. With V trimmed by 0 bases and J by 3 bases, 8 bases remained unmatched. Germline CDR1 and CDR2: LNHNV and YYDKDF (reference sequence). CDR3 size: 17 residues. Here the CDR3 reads CATSREGLTGTNQPQHF. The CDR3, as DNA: TGTGCCACCAGCAGAGAGGGACTGACAGGGACCAATCAGCCCCAGCATTTT.

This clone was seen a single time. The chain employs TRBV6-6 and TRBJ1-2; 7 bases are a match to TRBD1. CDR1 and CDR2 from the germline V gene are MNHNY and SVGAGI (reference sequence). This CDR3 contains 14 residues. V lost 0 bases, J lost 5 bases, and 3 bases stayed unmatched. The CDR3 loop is CASSYSTQGYGYTF. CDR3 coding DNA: TGTGCCAGCAGTTACTCAACACAGGGGTATGGCTACACCTTC.

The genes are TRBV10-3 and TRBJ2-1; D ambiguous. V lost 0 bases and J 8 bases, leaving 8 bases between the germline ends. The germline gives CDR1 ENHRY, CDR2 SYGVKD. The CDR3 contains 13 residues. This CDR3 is CAISESLDDEQFF. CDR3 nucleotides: TGTGCCATCAGTGAGTCCCTAGACGATGAGCAGTTCTTC.

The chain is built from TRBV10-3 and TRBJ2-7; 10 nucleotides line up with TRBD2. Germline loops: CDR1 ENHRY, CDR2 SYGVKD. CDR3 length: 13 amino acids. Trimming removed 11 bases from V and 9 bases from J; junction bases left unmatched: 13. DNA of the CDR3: TGTGCCTCCGGCGAGCGGGAGGGCCCCGGGCAGTACTTC. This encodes CASGEREGPGQYF.

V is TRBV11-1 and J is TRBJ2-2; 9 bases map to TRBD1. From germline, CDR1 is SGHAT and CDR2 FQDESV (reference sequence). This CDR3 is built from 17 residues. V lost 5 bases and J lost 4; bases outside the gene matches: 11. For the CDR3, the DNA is TGTGCCAGCAGCGTCAATCCGGGACAGGGCGGCACCGGGGAGCTGTTTTTT. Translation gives CASSVNPGQGGTGELFF.

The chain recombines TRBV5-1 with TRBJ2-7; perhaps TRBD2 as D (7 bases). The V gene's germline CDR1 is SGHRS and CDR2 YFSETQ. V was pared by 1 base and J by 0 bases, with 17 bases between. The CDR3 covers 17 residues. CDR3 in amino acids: CASSLWGTGGSSYEQYF. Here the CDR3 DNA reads TGCGCCAGCAGCTTGTGGGGGACGGGGGGCTCCTCCTACGAGCAGTACTTC.

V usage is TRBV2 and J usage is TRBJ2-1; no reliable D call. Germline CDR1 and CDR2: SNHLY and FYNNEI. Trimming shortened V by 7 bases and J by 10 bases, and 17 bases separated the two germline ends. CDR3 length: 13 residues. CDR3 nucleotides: TGTGCCAGCAACCCCAGTAAGTACCGCGAGCAGTTCTTC. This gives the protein CASNPSKYREQFF.